The count of the clone carrying this TCR beta chain is one. What it binds is not known. The source of the sample is a study of T cell repertoires in cytomegalovirus infection. Study summary: Based on public TCR beta signatures, there were indications of CMV infection and of a matching HLA type. Whole-study findings and limits: The response measured ex vivo was dominated by TCR beta clonotypes (HLA-C-restricted and CMV-specific).

This CDR3 spans 15 amino acids. The V and J ends lost 0 bases and 5 bases respectively, with 14 bases between them. Germline CDR1 and CDR2: MNHEY and SVGAGI. TCRdb reprocessed the reads via MiXCR and lists one record per CDR3 protein. This table has some 450,000 distinct CDR3 sequences, approximately 33% appearing once. The clonotype originates from a human donor in good health (CMV status not recorded). Some clones in this sample may be carry-over from other donors' samples. J is TRBJ2-7 and V is TRBV6-5; D is unclear. Sequencing was done on a sample of PBMCs. The CDR3 coding sequence is TGTGCCAGCAGTTACTCACGGACCCTACCTAACGAGCAGTACTTC. It yields the protein CASSYSRTLPNEQYF.